The source of this T cell receptor beta chain is a study of cytomegalovirus exposure and HLA in healthy donors. Study outcomes and limitations: Productive status was seen about 90% or about 30% of the time for most TCR beta V segments in an earlier analysis.

The CDR3 totals 13 residues. Germline V CDR1 and CDR2: SGHNT, YENEEA. The germline V and J ends were trimmed by 4 bases and 7 bases, with 8 bases remaining between them. Primers for the PCR totalled 60 Vbeta and 13 Jbeta. TCRdb keeps only in-frame clones here, not all; method: immunoSEQ multiplex PCR. The sample carries some 130,000 clones, roughly four fifths recorded once. Details on this clone: Its target is unknown.

The chain carries TRBV11-3 and TRBJ1-6, with D uncertain. Input material: PBMCs. The receptor comes from a male donor in good health and CMV-seropositive. The CDR3 DNA follows: TGTGCCAGCAGCTCCGGACTGAATTCACCCCTCCACTTT. Encoded protein: CASSSGLNSPLHF.